A selection of T cell receptor beta chains follows, all from one sample in a study of CD8 T cells in ankylosing spondylitis. TCRdb redid the calling of the 5' RACE reads with MiXCR, one entry per CDR3 protein. The sample records around 300,000 distinct CDR3 sequences, about 20% being singletons. Sequenced material: blood, either unsorted or a sorted T cell fraction (not recorded which). All receptors derive from a female donor with ankylosing spondylitis or in good health (not recorded which). Both conserved end residues are part of each CDR3. D genes are given only for firm matches. The listing skips clone size in some rows; elsewhere it reads once, few, many or a size class.

D gene	V gene	clone size	J gene	CDR3 protein	CDR3 DNA
.	TRBV12-3/TRBV12-4	few	TRBJ1-5	CASSLGRAKQPQHF	TGTGCCAGCAGTTTGGGCAGGGCAAAACAGCCCCAGCATTTT
.	TRBV5-1	many	TRBJ2-2	CASSRGRNTGELFF	TGCGCCAGCAGCCGCGGACGGAACACCGGGGAGCTGTTTTTT
.	TRBV3-1	.	TRBJ2-2	CASSHSDTGELFF	TGTGCCAGCAGCCATTCTGACACCGGGGAGCTGTTTTTT
TRBD2	TRBV4-3	few	TRBJ2-3	CASSQELGGSGTDTQYF	TGCGCCAGCAGCCAAGAATTAGGCGGGAGCGGCACAGATACGCAGTATTTT
.	TRBV12-3/TRBV12-4	few	TRBJ2-6	CASSFTGTSSSGANVLTF	TGTGCCAGCAGTTTTACAGGGACCTCTTCCTCTGGGGCCAACGTCCTGACTTTC
.	TRBV6-5	once	TRBJ1-1	CASSYVQLNTEAFF	TGTGCCAGCAGTTACGTCCAGCTGAACACTGAAGCTTTCTTT
TRBD2	TRBV11-2	few	TRBJ2-7	CASSFSLGFRGTSGRAGDEQYF	TGTGCCAGCAGCTTCAGTCTAGGATTCCGTGGGACTAGCGGGAGGGCCGGGGACGAGCAGTACTTC
.	TRBV12-3/TRBV12-4	few	TRBJ1-1	CASSNGVNTEAFF	TGTGCCAGCAGTAACGGTGTGAACACTGAAGCTTTCTTT
.	TRBV7-9	.	TRBJ2-1	CASSLRTYNEQFF	TGTGCCAGCAGCTTACGAACGTACAATGAGCAGTTCTTC
TRBD1	TRBV30	.	TRBJ1-2	CALGQGYSHTF	TGTGCCTTGGGACAGGGATATAGCCACACCTTC
.	TRBV20-1	.	TRBJ2-7	CSARGPLVTYEQYF	TGCAGTGCTAGAGGCCCGCTAGTAACCTACGAGCAGTACTTC
TRBD2	TRBV19	few	TRBJ2-1	CASSISPSGSSYNEQFF	TGTGCCAGTAGTATATCCCCTAGCGGGAGTTCCTACAATGAGCAGTTCTTC
.	TRBV28	few	TRBJ2-2	CAHSRELTGELFF	TGTGCCCACAGCAGGGAACTCACCGGGGAGCTGTTTTTT
.	TRBV28	few	TRBJ2-5	CASKAEETQYF	TGTGCCAGCAAAGCTGAAGAGACCCAGTACTTC
.	TRBV27	.	TRBJ1-6	CATHPGAGNSPLHF	TGTGCCACCCACCCCGGGGCTGGTAATTCACCCCTCCACTTT
.	TRBV7-9	few	TRBJ1-3	CASSLGTNSGNTIYF	TGTGCCAGCAGCTTAGGGACAAATTCTGGAAACACCATATATTTT
TRBD2	TRBV20-1	once	TRBJ2-3	CSAALTSGSVTDTQYF	TGCAGTGCTGCTCTGACTAGCGGGAGTGTAACAGATACGCAGTATTTT
.	TRBV12-3/TRBV12-4	few	TRBJ2-5	CASSLSRATTQYF	TGTGCCAGCAGTTTATCCAGGGCAACGACCCAGTACTTC
.	TRBV6-5	few	TRBJ2-7	CASSYGAAGQYEQYF	TGTGCCAGCAGTTACGGGGCGGCGGGCCAATACGAGCAGTACTTC
.	TRBV7-2	.	TRBJ2-1	CASSSPGVGRYNEQFF	TGTGCCAGCAGCTCCCCCGGGGTAGGGAGATACAATGAGCAGTTCTTC
.	TRBV6-1	many	TRBJ2-6	CASSSPFSGANVLTF	TGTGCCAGCAGCTCTCCGTTCTCTGGGGCCAACGTCCTGACTTTC
.	TRBV24-1	many	TRBJ2-3	CATSDPDSFTDTQYF	TGTGCCACCAGTGATCCGGACAGCTTCACAGATACGCAGTATTTT
TRBD1	TRBV29-1	.	TRBJ2-2	CSVEGGGGNTGELFF	TGCAGCGTTGAAGGAGGGGGCGGGAACACCGGGGAGCTGTTTTTT
.	TRBV5-5	.	TRBJ1-4	CASSPLEGAGIEKLFF	TGTGCCAGCAGCCCCCTGGAGGGCGCAGGTATTGAAAAACTGTTTTTT
TRBD1	TRBV9	.	TRBJ2-7	CASSKGQDSYEQYF	TGTGCCAGCAGCAAGGGACAGGACTCCTACGAGCAGTACTTC
.	TRBV4-3	.	TRBJ2-3	CASSQENGYGDTQYF	TGCGCCAGCAGCCAAGAGAACGGGTACGGAGATACGCAGTATTTT
.	TRBV7-2	many	TRBJ1-6	CASSLAGYPPLHF	TGTGCCAGCAGCTTAGCAGGTTATCCACCCCTCCACTTT
.	TRBV7-6	.	TRBJ2-1	CANLNGGYDEQFF	TGTGCCAACCTAAATGGGGGATACGATGAGCAGTTCTTC
TRBD2	TRBV5-1	.	TRBJ2-1	CASSLIPSSGGNEQFF	TGCGCCAGCAGCTTGATCCCTTCTAGCGGGGGAAATGAGCAGTTCTTC
TRBD2	TRBV28	.	TRBJ2-3	CASSLGAGLGEDTQYF	TGTGCCAGCAGTTTGGGAGCGGGATTGGGGGAAGATACGCAGTATTTT
TRBD2	TRBV11-1	few	TRBJ2-1	CASSLVVGTSGRAMNEQFF	TGTGCCAGCAGCTTAGTTGTAGGGACTAGCGGGAGGGCCATGAATGAGCAGTTCTTC
.	TRBV20-1	many	TRBJ2-7	CSARAPSGYEQYF	TGCAGTGCTAGAGCTCCAAGCGGATACGAGCAGTACTTC
.	TRBV15	.	TRBJ2-1	CATSRDLGGLSQINEQFF	TGTGCCACCAGCAGAGATTTAGGCGGACTGAGCCAAATCAATGAGCAGTTCTTC
TRBD2	TRBV10-3	.	TRBJ2-1	CAISEGLAGVGYNEQFF	TGTGCCATCAGTGAGGGACTAGCGGGAGTAGGTTACAATGAGCAGTTCTTC
TRBD2	TRBV7-2	few	TRBJ2-5	CASSSGLVQETQYF	TGTGCCAGCAGCTCAGGACTAGTCCAGGAGACCCAGTACTTC
.	TRBV2	many	TRBJ1-6	CASSGLLSYNSPLHF	TGTGCCAGCAGTGGACTACTCTCCTATAATTCACCCCTCCACTTT
.	TRBV12-3/TRBV12-4	few	TRBJ2-1	CASSFLEHEQFF	TGTGCCAGCAGTTTTTTGGAGCATGAGCAGTTCTTC
.	TRBV20-1	few	TRBJ1-2	CSATQGGGAGLYGYTF	TGCAGTGCTACTCAAGGGGGAGGGGCGGGCCTCTATGGCTACACCTTC
.	TRBV7-8	few	TRBJ2-5	CASSLTNQETQYF	TGTGCCAGCAGCTTAACTAACCAAGAGACCCAGTACTTC
TRBD2	TRBV9	.	TRBJ2-1	CASSVGAGGQGEQFF	TGTGCCAGCAGCGTGGGGGCGGGAGGGCAAGGTGAGCAGTTCTTC
.	TRBV20-1	few	TRBJ2-1	CSASRESHSYNEQFF	TGCAGTGCTAGCCGGGAGAGCCACTCCTACAATGAGCAGTTCTTC
.	TRBV20-1	many	TRBJ1-1	CSARAKGEAFF	TGCAGTGCTAGAGCGAAGGGAGAAGCTTTCTTT
.	TRBV29-1	.	TRBJ1-2	CSVINRVSNGYTF	TGCAGCGTTATAAACAGGGTCTCTAATGGCTACACCTTC
.	TRBV20-1	.	TRBJ2-7	CSARVQGGGYEQYF	TGCAGTGCTAGAGTGCAAGGGGGAGGATACGAGCAGTACTTC
.	TRBV6-1	.	TRBJ2-7	CASSVGYRSSYEQYF	TGTGCCAGCAGTGTGGGTTACAGGAGCTCCTACGAGCAGTACTTC
TRBD2	TRBV11-3	.	TRBJ2-7	CASSFGLASTYEQYF	TGTGCCAGCAGCTTCGGACTAGCGTCTACCTACGAGCAGTACTTC
TRBD1	TRBV12-3/TRBV12-4	few	TRBJ2-3	CASTKTGASTDTQYF	TGTGCCAGCACCAAAACAGGGGCTAGCACAGATACGCAGTATTTT
.	TRBV28	.	TRBJ1-6	CASSSLRDPLAPLHF	TGTGCCAGCAGTTCCCTCCGGGATCCCTTGGCCCCCCTCCACTTT
TRBD2	TRBV5-1	once	TRBJ2-1	CASSLDGTSSHEQFF	TGCGCCAGCAGCTTGGATGGGACTAGCTCCCATGAGCAGTTCTTC
TRBD1	TRBV4-3	.	TRBJ2-7	CASSQTGDSYEQYF	TGCGCCAGCAGCCAAACAGGGGACTCCTACGAGCAGTACTTC
.	TRBV5-1	.	TRBJ2-2	CASSWGVDTGELFF	TGCGCCAGCAGCTGGGGGGTGGACACCGGGGAGCTGTTTTTT
.	TRBV20-1	few	TRBJ1-6	CSAVRDYENSPLHF	TGCAGTGCTGTCCGGGACTACGAAAATTCACCCCTCCACTTT
.	TRBV20-1	.	TRBJ2-1	CSARGSSSYNEQFF	TGCAGTGCTAGGGGGAGCAGCTCCTACAATGAGCAGTTCTTC
.	TRBV2	.	TRBJ1-1	CASRDTRGTEAFF	TGTGCCAGCAGAGATACCCGGGGCACTGAAGCTTTCTTT
.	TRBV6-2/TRBV6-3	.	TRBJ2-2	CASSTRQVLGPTGELFF	TGTGCCAGCAGTACTAGACAGGTCCTGGGCCCCACCGGGGAGCTGTTTTTT
TRBD2	TRBV19	.	TRBJ2-2	CASSVIGLAGGTGELFF	TGTGCCAGTAGTGTAATCGGACTAGCGGGAGGGACCGGGGAGCTGTTTTTT
.	TRBV12-3/TRBV12-4	few	TRBJ2-1	CASSSHRAAWDNEQFF	TGTGCCAGCAGTTCCCACAGGGCTGCCTGGGACAATGAGCAGTTCTTC
.	TRBV6-2/TRBV6-3	.	TRBJ1-5	CASSQRINQPQHF	TGTGCCAGCAGCCAGCGGATCAATCAGCCCCAGCATTTT
TRBD2	TRBV20-1	.	TRBJ2-1	CSARGLAGGPYNEQFF	TGCAGTGCTAGGGGACTAGCGGGAGGGCCCTACAATGAGCAGTTCTTC
.	TRBV12-3/TRBV12-4	many	TRBJ1-2	CASERQTDGYTF	TGTGCCAGCGAGCGGCAGACGGATGGCTACACCTTC